Reported below is one TCR beta chain. Profiling relied on immunoSEQ multiplex PCR, and the TCRdb table lists in-frame clones only, not all of them. The repertoire holds tens of thousands of clones, with around 90% as singletons. The sample comes from a study of T cell responses to AZD1222 COVID-19 vaccine. Study background: Second-dose intervals near 4 or 12 weeks were combined.

This sequence originates from an adult in good health. The material was peripheral blood, obtained on day 0 of AZD1222 vaccination.

The CDR3, as DNA: TGTGCCAGCAGCTTAGGTCTTGGGGACCCCGGTGGTTCACCCCTCCACTTT. As protein: CASSLGLGDPGGSPLHF. The chain is built from TRBV7-2 and TRBJ1-6; possibly TRBD1 for D (5 bases). With 1 base removed from V and 9 bases from J, the gap between germline ends came to 19 bases. The CDR3 sequence is 17 residues long. Per the germline V gene, CDR1 is SGHTA and CDR2 is FQGNSA.